The 11 T cell receptor beta chains below all came from one sample that was sequenced in a study of neoadjuvant anti-PD-1 for oral cavity cancer. Method: immunoSEQ multiplex PCR; TCRdb's copy keeps in-frame clones and lacks some. In the table there are 8,000 or so clones, 62% of which are singletons. The time point here: after neoadjuvant nivolumab, at surgical resection. The sample was PBMCs, taken after nivolumab (anti-PD-1) treatment. Source of these receptors: a person aged 35-79 years with oral cavity squamous cell carcinoma.

This clone was seen only a few times. The chain has TRBV7-8 and TRBJ1-2, with D perhaps TRBD1 (5 bases). Germline assignment: CDR1 SGHVS and CDR2 FQNEAQ. The V end lost 5 bases, the J end lost 1 base, and 8 bases lay between the germline ends. CDR3 length: 13 residues. The CDR3 loop reads CASSPGLNYGYTF. CDR3 in DNA: TGTGCCAGCAGCCCGGGGCTTAACTATGGCTACACCTTC.

This sequence joins TRBV15 and TRBJ2-5, with D possibly TRBD1 on 6 matching bases. Between the trimmed V and J ends, which lost 0 bases and 14 bases, there was a span of 16 bases. The CDR3 runs to 13 residues. In germline, CDR1 is LNHNV, CDR2 YYDKDF (reference sequence). The CDR3 sequence is CATSRDRQDRPYF. CDR3 bases: TGTGCCACCAGCAGAGATCGTCAGGACAGACCTTACTTC. Looking up the rest from reference TRBV15 and TRBJ2-5 gives the full variable domain: DAMVIQNPRYQVTQFGKPVTLSCSQTLNHNVMYWYQQKSSQAPKLLFHYYDKDFNNEADTPDNFQSRRPNTSFCFLDIRSPGLGDTAMYLCATSRDRQDRPYFGPGTRLLVL.

The J gene is TRBJ1-3, the V gene TRBV27, with D hard to call. The V and J ends lost 2 bases and 1 base respectively, with 6 bases between them. CDR3 length equals 14 residues. Germline CDR1 and CDR2: MNHEY and SMNVEV (reference sequence). CDR3 loop: CASSLKGSGNTIYF. The CDR3 DNA sequence: TGTGCCAGCAGTTTAAAGGGATCTGGAAACACCATATATTTT.

This clone has only a few counts. The chain recombines TRBV7-9 with TRBJ2-3, with 8 bases aligning to TRBD1. This CDR3 comprises 16 residues. Germline trimming cut 1 base from V and 0 bases from J; bases unmatched to any gene: 3. Germline CDR1 reads SEHNR; CDR2 reads FQNEAQ (reference sequence). The CDR3 coding sequence is TGTGCCAGCAGCTTAGGGGACAGGTCTAGCACAGATACGCAGTATTTT. It encodes CASSLGDRSSTDTQYF.

The chain links TRBV10-3 to TRBJ2-1; 15 bases are shared with TRBD2. Germline CDR1 ENHRY, CDR2 SYGVKD. The CDR3 consists of 19 residues. The junction had 12 bases not matched to a gene; V was cut back by 3 bases and J by 6 bases. The CDR3 protein is CAISDRTSGGVLAINEQFF. The DNA of the CDR3 is TGTGCCATCAGTGATCGGACTAGCGGGGGGGTCTTGGCGATCAATGAGCAGTTCTTC.

This chain joins TRBV5-4 and TRBJ2-7, with 8 bases that match TRBD1. The CDR3 extends over 15 amino acids. With 0 bases clipped from V and 2 bases from J, the junction kept 4 bases outside the gene matches. Germline-derived CDR1 and CDR2 are SGHNT and YYREEE (reference sequence). The CDR3 nucleotides read TGTGCCAGCAGCTTGGGACAGGGGTTAACCTACGAGCAGTACTTC. Its translation is CASSLGQGLTYEQYF.

This clone was detected once. The CDR3 sequence: CASSFSGGSGNTIYF. The CDR3 coding sequence is TGTGCCAGCAGTTTTAGCGGAGGCTCTGGAAACACCATATATTTT. This rearrangement joins TRBV27 to TRBJ1-3; D not resolved. V gave up 3 bases and J gave up 0 bases, with 9 bases separating them. The CDR3 has 15 residues. The V gene's germline CDR1 is MNHEY and CDR2 SMNVEV (reference sequence).

This clone was recorded only once. The chain joins TRBV28 to TRBJ2-2, with TRBD1 identical over 8 bases. Germline V lookup: CDR1 MDHEN, CDR2 SYDVKM. Germline trimming cut 5 bases from V and 3 bases from J; bases unmatched to any gene: 5. The CDR3 runs 15 residues. The CDR3 loop is CASSTWGQDTGELFF. CDR3 in DNA: TGTGCCAGCAGTACTTGGGGACAGGACACCGGGGAGCTGTTTTTT.

The chain uses TRBV7-9 and TRBJ1-1; D is possibly TRBD1 (5 bases). The CDR3 is made up of 14 amino acids. The V gene lost 3 bases and the J gene lost 6 bases, with 14 bases spanning the gap. The V gene's germline CDR1 is SEHNR and CDR2 FQNEAQ (reference sequence). The CDR3 here is CASSFRTTGAEAFF. The CDR3, as DNA: TGTGCCAGCAGCTTCAGAACGACGGGGGCTGAAGCTTTCTTT.

The V call is TRBV7-2, the J call TRBJ2-5; D possibly corresponds to TRBD1 (6 bases). V dropped 3 bases and J dropped 5 bases, with 13 bases sitting between them. Germline V gene sequence: CDR1 SGHTA, CDR2 FQGNSA. The CDR3 is 14 residues long. The CDR3 bases are TGTGCCAGCAGCTTTTCGCGACAGGACGAGACCCAGTACTTC. Its translation is CASSFSRQDETQYF.

This clone was recorded only once. The rearrangement joins TRBV5-6 to TRBJ1-1; D not resolved. Per germline, CDR1 SGHDT and CDR2 YYEEEE. CDR3 size: 13 residues. Trimming shortened V by 4 bases and J by 0 bases, and 7 bases separated the two germline ends. The CDR3 coding sequence is TGTGCCAGCAGCCAAATCCTGAACACTGAAGCTTTCTTT. Protein sequence: CASSQILNTEAFF.